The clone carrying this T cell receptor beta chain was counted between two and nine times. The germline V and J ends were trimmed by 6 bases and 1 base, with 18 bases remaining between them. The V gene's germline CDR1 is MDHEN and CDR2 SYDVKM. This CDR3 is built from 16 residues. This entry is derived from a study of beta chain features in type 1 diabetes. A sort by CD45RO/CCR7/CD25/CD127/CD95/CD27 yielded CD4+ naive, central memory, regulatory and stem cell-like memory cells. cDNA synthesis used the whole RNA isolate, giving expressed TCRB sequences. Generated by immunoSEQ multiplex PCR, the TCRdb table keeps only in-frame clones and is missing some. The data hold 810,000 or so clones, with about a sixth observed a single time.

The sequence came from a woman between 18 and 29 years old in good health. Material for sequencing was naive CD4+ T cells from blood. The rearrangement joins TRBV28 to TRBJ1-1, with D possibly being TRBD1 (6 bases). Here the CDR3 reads CASSRSGALANTEAFF. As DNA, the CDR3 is TGTGCCAGCAGCAGATCAGGGGCCCTGGCGAACACTGAAGCTTTCTTT.